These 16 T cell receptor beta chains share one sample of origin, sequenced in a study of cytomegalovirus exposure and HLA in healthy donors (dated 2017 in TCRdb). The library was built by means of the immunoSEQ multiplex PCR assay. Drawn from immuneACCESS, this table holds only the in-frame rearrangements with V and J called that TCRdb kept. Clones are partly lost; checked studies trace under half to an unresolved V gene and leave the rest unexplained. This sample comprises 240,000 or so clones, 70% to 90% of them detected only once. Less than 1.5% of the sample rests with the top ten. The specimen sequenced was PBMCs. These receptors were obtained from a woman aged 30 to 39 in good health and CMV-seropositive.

In DNA form, the CDR3 reads TGTGCCAGCAGCTTGGTTGGAGGGGAGTTCGGCACCGGGGAGCTGTTTTTT. As protein: CASSLVGGEFGTGELFF. The genes are TRBV7-9 and TRBJ2-2, with D perhaps matching TRBD2 (6 bases). V lost 3 bases and J lost 4, with 18 bases in between. Germline V gene sequence: CDR1 SEHNR, CDR2 FQNEAQ (reference sequence). There are 17 residues in the CDR3.

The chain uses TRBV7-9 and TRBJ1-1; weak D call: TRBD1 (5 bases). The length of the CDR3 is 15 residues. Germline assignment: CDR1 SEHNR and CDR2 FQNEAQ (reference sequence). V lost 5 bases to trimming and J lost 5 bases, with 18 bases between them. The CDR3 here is CASSPGGGLGTEAFF. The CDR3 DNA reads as TGTGCCAGCAGCCCGGGGGGAGGGTTGGGGACTGAAGCTTTCTTT.

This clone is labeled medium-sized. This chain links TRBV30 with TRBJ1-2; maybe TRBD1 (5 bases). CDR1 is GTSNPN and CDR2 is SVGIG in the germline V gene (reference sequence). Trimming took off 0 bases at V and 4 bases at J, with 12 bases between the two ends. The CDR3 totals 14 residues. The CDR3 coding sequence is TGTGCCTGGAGTGTAGGGGAGGGAGGCTATGGCTACACCTTC. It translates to CAWSVGEGGYGYTF.

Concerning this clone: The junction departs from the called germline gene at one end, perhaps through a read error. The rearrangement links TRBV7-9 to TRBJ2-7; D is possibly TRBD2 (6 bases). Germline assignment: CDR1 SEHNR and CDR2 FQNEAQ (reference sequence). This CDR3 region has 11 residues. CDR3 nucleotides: TGTGCCGCGCGGGACGAAGGGCATGCAAACTTC. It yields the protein CAARDEGHANF.

CDR3 DNA sequence: TGTGCCAGTAGTATAGAGCAGCGGACCACCTACAATGAGCAGTTCTTC. Translation gives CASSIEQRTTYNEQFF. The chain recombines TRBV19 with TRBJ2-1; D is perhaps TRBD2 (5 bases). CDR3 length: 16 amino acids. Trimming stripped 0 bases from V and 2 bases from J, with 11 bases between. Germline V gene lookup returns CDR1 LNHDA and CDR2 SQIVND (reference sequence).

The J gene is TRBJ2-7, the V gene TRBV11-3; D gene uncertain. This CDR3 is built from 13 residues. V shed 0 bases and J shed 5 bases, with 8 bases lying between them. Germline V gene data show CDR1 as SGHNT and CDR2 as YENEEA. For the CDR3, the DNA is TGTGCCAGCAGCTTAGAATTCCGGGACGAGCAGTACTTC. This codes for CASSLEFRDEQYF.

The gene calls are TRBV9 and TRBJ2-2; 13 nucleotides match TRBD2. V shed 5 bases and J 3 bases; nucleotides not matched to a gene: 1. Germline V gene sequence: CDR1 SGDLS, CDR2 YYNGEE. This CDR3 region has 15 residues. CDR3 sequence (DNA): TGTGCCAGCAGACTAGCGGGAGGGGACACCGGGGAGCTGTTTTTT. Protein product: CASRLAGGDTGELFF. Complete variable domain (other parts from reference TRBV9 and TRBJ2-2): DSGVTQTPKHLITATGQRVTLRCSPRSGDLSVYWYQQSLDQGLQFLIQYYNGEERAKGNILERFSAQQFPDLHSELNLSSLELGDSALYFCASRLAGGDTGELFFGEGSRLTVL.

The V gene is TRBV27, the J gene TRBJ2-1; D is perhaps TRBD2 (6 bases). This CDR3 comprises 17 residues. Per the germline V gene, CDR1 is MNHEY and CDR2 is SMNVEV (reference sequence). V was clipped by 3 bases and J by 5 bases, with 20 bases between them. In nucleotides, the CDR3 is TGTGCCAGCAGTTTGCCCCGAGGCCGGGACTTTAACAATGAGCAGTTCTTC. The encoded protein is CASSLPRGRDFNNEQFF.

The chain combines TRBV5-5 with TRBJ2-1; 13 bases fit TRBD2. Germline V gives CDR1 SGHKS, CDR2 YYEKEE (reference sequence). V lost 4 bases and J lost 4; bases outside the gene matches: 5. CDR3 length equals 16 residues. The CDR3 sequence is CASSLGTSGEYNEQFF. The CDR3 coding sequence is TGTGCCAGCAGCCTAGGGACTAGCGGGGAATACAATGAGCAGTTCTTC.

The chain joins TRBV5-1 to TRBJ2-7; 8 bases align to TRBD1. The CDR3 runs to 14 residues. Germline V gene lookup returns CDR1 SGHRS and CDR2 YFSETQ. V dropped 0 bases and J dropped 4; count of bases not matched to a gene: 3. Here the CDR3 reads CASSLEDRVYEQYF. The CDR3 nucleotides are TGCGCCAGCAGCTTGGAGGACAGGGTTTACGAGCAGTACTTC.

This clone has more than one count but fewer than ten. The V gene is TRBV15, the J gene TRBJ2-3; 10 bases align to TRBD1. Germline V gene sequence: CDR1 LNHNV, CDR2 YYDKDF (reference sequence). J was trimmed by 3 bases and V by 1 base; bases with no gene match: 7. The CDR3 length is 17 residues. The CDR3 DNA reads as TGTGCCACCAGCAGAGGTAGACAGGGGGCGCGGACAGATACGCAGTATTTT. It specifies CATSRGRQGARTDTQYF.

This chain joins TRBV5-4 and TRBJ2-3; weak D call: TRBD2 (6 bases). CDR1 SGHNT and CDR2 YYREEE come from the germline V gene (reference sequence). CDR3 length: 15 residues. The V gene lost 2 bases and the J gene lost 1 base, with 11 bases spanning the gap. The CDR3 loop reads CASSLGPSGTDTQYF. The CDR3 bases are TGTGCCAGCAGCTTAGGTCCTAGCGGCACAGATACGCAGTATTTT.

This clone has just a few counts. The CDR3 sequence is CASRDRGRVNQPQHF. CDR3 nucleotide sequence: TGTGCCAGTAGAGACAGGGGGCGGGTCAATCAGCCCCAGCATTTT. V is TRBV19 and J is TRBJ1-5, with 10 bases aligning to TRBD1. The germline V gene has CDR1 LNHDA and CDR2 SQIVND (reference sequence). The CDR3 loop spans 15 amino acids. J gave up 3 bases and V 6 bases, and 5 bases lay outside the gene matches.

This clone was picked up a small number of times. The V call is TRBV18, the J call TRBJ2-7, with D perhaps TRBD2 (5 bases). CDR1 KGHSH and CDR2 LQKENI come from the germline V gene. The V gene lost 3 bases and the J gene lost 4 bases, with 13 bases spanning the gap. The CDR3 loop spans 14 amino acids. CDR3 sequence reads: CASSPAGIEYEQYF. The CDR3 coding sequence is TGTGCCAGCTCACCGGCGGGTATAGAATACGAGCAGTACTTC. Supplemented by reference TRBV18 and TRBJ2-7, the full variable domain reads NAGVMQNPRHLVRRRGQEARLRCSPMKGHSHVYWYRQLPEEGLKFMVYLQKENIIDESGMPKERFSAEFPKEGPSILRIQQVVRGDSAAYFCASSPAGIEYEQYFGPGTRLTVT.

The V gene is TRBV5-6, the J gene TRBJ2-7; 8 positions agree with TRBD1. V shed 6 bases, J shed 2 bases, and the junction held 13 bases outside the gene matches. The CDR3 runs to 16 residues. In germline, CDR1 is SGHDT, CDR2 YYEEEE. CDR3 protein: CASTKFSGQGTYEQYF. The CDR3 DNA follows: TGTGCCAGCACCAAGTTTTCTGGACAGGGCACCTACGAGCAGTACTTC.

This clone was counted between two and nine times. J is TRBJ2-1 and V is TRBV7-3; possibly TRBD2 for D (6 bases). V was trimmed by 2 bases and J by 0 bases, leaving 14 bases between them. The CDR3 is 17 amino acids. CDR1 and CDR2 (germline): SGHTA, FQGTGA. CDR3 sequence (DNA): TGTGCCAGCAGCTTAGTAGGGCCCGGGAGCTCCTACAATGAGCAGTTCTTC. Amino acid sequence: CASSLVGPGSSYNEQFF.